This T cell receptor beta chain was recovered during a study of Graves' ophthalmopathy and Graves' hyperthyroidism. The CDR3 has 14 amino acids. Between the trimmed V and J ends, which lost 10 bases and 0 bases, there was a span of 16 bases. In germline, CDR1 is ENHRY, CDR2 SYGVKD. The authors amplified TCR beta CDR3 regions from RNA transcripts. The first-round RT-PCR employed HTBI primers together with the Qiagen OneStep RT-PCR kit. A multiplex PCR was then performed as the second round. TCRdb reanalysed the multiplex PCR reads using MiXCR and keeps one entry per CDR3 protein. The sample has over a million distinct CDR3 sequences, 35% to 40% seen once.

The sequencing sample was made of peripheral blood or thyroid tissue (not recorded which). The clonotype comes from an adult man with Graves' hyperthyroidism. V and J are TRBV10-3 and TRBJ2-7; D not resolved. CDR3 loop: CASTRGRTSYEQYF. Here the CDR3 DNA reads TGTGCCAGCACCCGAGGCCGCACCTCCTACGAGCAGTACTTC.